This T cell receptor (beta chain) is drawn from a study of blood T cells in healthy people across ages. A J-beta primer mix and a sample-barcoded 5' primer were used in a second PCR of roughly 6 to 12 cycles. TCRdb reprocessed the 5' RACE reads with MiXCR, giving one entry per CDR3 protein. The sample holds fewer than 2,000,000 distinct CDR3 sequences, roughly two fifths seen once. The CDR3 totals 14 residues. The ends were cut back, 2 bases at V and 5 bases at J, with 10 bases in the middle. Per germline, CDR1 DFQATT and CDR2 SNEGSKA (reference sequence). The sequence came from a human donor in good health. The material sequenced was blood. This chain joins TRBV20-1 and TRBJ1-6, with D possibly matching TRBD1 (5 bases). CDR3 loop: CSARRGGDNSPLHF. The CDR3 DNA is TGCAGTGCTAGACGCGGGGGAGATAATTCACCCCTCCACTTT.